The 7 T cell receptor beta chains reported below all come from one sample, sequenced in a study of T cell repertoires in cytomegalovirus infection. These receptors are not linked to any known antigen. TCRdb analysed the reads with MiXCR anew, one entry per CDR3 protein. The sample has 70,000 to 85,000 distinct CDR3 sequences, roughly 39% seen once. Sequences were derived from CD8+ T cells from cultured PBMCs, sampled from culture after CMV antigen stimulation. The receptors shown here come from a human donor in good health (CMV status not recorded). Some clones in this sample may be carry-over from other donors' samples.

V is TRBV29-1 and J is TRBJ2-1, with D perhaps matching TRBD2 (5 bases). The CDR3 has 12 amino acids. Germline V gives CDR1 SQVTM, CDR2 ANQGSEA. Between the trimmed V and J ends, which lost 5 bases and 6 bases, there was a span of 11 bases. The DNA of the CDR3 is TGCAGCGTTCGGATCGAGGGCAATGAGCAGTTCTTC. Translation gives CSVRIEGNEQFF.

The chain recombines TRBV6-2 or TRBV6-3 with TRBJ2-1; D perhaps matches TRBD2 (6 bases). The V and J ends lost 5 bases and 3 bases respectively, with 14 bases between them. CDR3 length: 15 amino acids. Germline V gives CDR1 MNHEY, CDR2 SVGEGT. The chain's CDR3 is CASSGGAGIYNEQFF. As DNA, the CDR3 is TGTGCCAGCAGTGGCGGGGCAGGGATCTACAATGAGCAGTTCTTC.

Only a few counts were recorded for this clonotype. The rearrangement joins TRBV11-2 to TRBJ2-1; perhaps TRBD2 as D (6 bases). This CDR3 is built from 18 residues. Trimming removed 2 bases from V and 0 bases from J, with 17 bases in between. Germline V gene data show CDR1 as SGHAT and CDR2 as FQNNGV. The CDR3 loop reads CASSLLLGGRSSYNEQFF. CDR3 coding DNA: TGTGCCAGCAGCTTACTATTGGGGGGTAGGAGCTCCTACAATGAGCAGTTCTTC.

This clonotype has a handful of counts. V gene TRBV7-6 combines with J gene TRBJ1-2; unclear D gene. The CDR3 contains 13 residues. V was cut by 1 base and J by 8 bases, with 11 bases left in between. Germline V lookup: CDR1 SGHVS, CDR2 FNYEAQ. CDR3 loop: CASSLGEARGYTF. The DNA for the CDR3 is TGTGCCAGCAGCTTAGGCGAGGCCCGAGGCTACACCTTC.

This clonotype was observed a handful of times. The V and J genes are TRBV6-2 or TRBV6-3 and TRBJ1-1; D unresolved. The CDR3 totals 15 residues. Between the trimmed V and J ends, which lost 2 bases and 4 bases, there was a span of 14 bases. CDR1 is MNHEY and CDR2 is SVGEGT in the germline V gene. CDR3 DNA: TGTGCCAGCAGTTACGACGCCGAGGGTGGCACTGAAGCTTTCTTT. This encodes CASSYDAEGGTEAFF.

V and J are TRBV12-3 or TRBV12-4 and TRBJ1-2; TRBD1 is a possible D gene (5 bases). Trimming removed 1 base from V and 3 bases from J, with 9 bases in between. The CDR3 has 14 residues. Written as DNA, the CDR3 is TGTGCCAGCAGTTTAGGGACACGCTACTATGGCTACACCTTC. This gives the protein CASSLGTRYYGYTF.

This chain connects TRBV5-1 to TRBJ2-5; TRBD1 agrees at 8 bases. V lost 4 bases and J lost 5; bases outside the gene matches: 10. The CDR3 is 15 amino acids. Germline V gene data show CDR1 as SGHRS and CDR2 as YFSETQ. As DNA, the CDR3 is TGCGCCAGCAGCCTAAACAGGGGGACTGGGGAGACCCAGTACTTC. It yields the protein CASSLNRGTGETQYF.